One TCR beta chain is described in this entry. The antigen is undetermined. This sample is part of a study of T cells in localized non-small cell lung cancer. Here immunoSEQ multiplex PCR was the method, and the copy in TCRdb shows in-frame clones only, minus some. The repertoire consists of 40,000 to 65,000 clones, with around 80% occurring once and the leading ten covering about 17%. Per the germline V gene, CDR1 is PRHDT and CDR2 is FYEKMQ (reference sequence). This CDR3 comprises 14 residues. V was clipped by 5 bases and J by 5 bases; unmatched bases: 8. The study, taken as a whole, reports: Heterogeneity remains possible, as sequencing covered one tumor region only. Clonality peaked in uninvolved adjacent lung rather than tumor. Elevated circulating T cell density in blood was associated with longer overall survival. Appearing in adjacent lung were a median about 57 of the top 100 tumor clones.

The sample consisted of peripheral blood mononuclear cells, taken before any cancer treatment. The J gene is TRBJ2-7, the V gene TRBV13, with 8 bases identical to TRBD1. The receptor was derived from a man between 40 and 69 years old with stage III lung adenocarcinoma. CDR3 bases: TGTGCCAGCAGCCTCAGACAGGGGCGGAACGAGCAGTACTTC. Amino acid sequence: CASSLRQGRNEQYF.